The 25 T cell receptor beta chains listed next were all sequenced from one sample in a study of blood T cells in healthy people across ages. A J-beta primer mix and a sample-barcoded 5' primer were used in a second PCR of about 7 to 11 cycles. TCRdb reanalysed the 5' RACE reads using MiXCR and keeps one entry per CDR3 protein. Counted here are just over 1 million distinct CDR3 sequences, more than 35% occurring once; the ten biggest clones make up about 20%. What was sequenced was blood. The receptors stem from a woman aged 60 to 75 in good health.

The chain is built from TRBV29-1 and TRBJ2-1, with 7 bases fitting TRBD2. The J segment lost 3 bases and the V segment lost 4 bases, leaving 6 bases of the junction unmatched. The germline V gene has CDR1 SQVTM and CDR2 ANQGSEA. CDR3 length equals 14 residues. The CDR3 here is CSVVSSGLYNEQFF. CDR3 DNA sequence: TGCAGCGTTGTTTCTAGCGGCCTCTACAATGAGCAGTTCTTC.

This chain joins TRBV15 and TRBJ1-5, with 8 positions matching TRBD1. From germline, CDR1 is LNHNV and CDR2 YYDKDF (reference sequence). J lost 4 bases, V lost 1 base, and 9 bases had no gene match. The CDR3 totals 17 residues. Here the CDR3 DNA reads TGTGCCACCAGCAGAGGCCCCGGGACAGGTGGAAATCAGCCCCAGCATTTT. Its translation is CATSRGPGTGGNQPQHF.

The chain links TRBV6-2 or TRBV6-3 to TRBJ2-3, with 8 bases identical to TRBD1. The length of the CDR3 is 14 residues. Trimming at V came to 8 bases and at J to 0 bases, leaving 4 bases not matched to a gene. Germline assignment: CDR1 MNHEY and CDR2 SVGEGT. CDR3 loop: CASDQGASTDTQYF. For the CDR3, the DNA is TGTGCCAGCGATCAGGGGGCTAGCACAGATACGCAGTATTTT.

The chain couples TRBV20-1 to TRBJ2-7, with D tentatively TRBD1 (7 bases). Gene TRBJ2-5 matches the end of the DNA better, so the J call may be wrong. Germline V gene sequence: CDR1 DFQATT, CDR2 SNEGSKA (reference sequence). The CDR3 loop spans 13 amino acids. The CDR3 loop is CSALQGGKETQYF. The DNA for the CDR3 is TGCAGTGCCCTCCAGGGGGGTAAAGAGACCCAGTACTTC.

Only a few counts were recorded for this clonotype. The chain is built from TRBV5-1 and TRBJ2-7; 7 bases align to TRBD1. The germline CDR1 and CDR2 sequences are SGHRS and YFSETQ. The junction had 8 bases not matched to a gene; V was cut back by 0 bases and J by 5 bases. The length of the CDR3 is 15 residues. As DNA, the CDR3 is TGCGCCAGCAGCTTGGGACAGGGAGCCATCAACGAGCAGTACTTC. Translated, it gives CASSLGQGAINEQYF.

J is TRBJ1-5 and V is TRBV12-3 or TRBV12-4; D remains ambiguous. The length of the CDR3 is 15 residues. Trimming shortened V by 0 bases and J by 3 bases, and 9 bases separated the two germline ends. CDR3 region: CASSLAGRYNQPQHF. Written as DNA, the CDR3 is TGTGCCAGCAGTTTAGCTGGACGGTACAATCAGCCCCAGCATTTT.

This rearrangement joins TRBV4-2 to TRBJ2-2; D is uncertain. In germline, CDR1 is LGHNA, CDR2 YNFKEQ. V was shortened by 2 bases and J by 1 base, with 5 bases between the two germline ends. The CDR3 extends over 14 amino acids. The CDR3 DNA sequence: TGTGCCAGCAGCCAAACGGAGAACACCGGGGAGCTGTTTTTT. It codes for CASSQTENTGELFF.

This clonotype has more than one count but fewer than ten. The chain combines TRBV7-9 with TRBJ1-2; no firm D call. The CDR3 covers 12 residues. Germline V gene sequence: CDR1 SEHNR, CDR2 FQNEAQ (reference sequence). With 5 bases removed from V and 8 bases from J, the gap between germline ends came to 12 bases. The CDR3 here is CASSPGNSGYTF. CDR3 DNA: TGTGCCAGCAGCCCCGGCAACTCCGGCTACACCTTC.

This clonotype has just a few counts. CDR3 sequence (DNA): TGCAGTGCTTTTTCTGGGGGGGAGGGCCCAAGCTACGAGCAGTACTTC. This sequence encodes CSAFSGGEGPSYEQYF. The chain joins TRBV20-1 to TRBJ2-7; 7 bases are shared with TRBD2. The CDR3 is 16 amino acids. Germline V CDR1 and CDR2: DFQATT, SNEGSKA (reference sequence). V dropped 5 bases and J dropped 3; count of bases not matched to a gene: 16.

In nucleotides, the CDR3 is TGTGCCAGCAGTTACTCGAGGGGACTAGCGGGGCAATCAAACTCCTACGAGCAGTACTTC. It encodes CASSYSRGLAGQSNSYEQYF. The V call is TRBV6-2 or TRBV6-3, the J call TRBJ2-7, with 13 bases aligning to TRBD2. V was clipped by 0 bases and J by 0 bases; unmatched bases: 11. The CDR3 totals 20 residues. Germline V CDR1 and CDR2: MNHEY, SVGEGT.

This clonotype was detected a few times. The genes are TRBV10-3 and TRBJ1-2, with D perhaps TRBD1 (5 bases). This CDR3 is built from 12 residues. Germline CDR1 and CDR2: ENHRY and SYGVKD. V dropped 7 bases and J dropped 7 bases, with 13 bases sitting between them. CDR3 protein: CAINPGRSGYTF. The CDR3 nucleotides are TGTGCCATCAACCCAGGGAGAAGTGGCTACACCTTC.

The chain employs TRBV5-6 and TRBJ2-1; 8 nucleotides match TRBD2. CDR1 and CDR2 from the germline V gene are SGHDT and YYEEEE. V was clipped by 5 bases and J by 5 bases; unmatched bases: 6. The CDR3 extends over 14 amino acids. CDR3 region: CASRAGVDDNEQFF. CDR3 sequence (DNA): TGTGCCAGCAGAGCGGGAGTTGACGACAATGAGCAGTTCTTC.

V is TRBV28 and J is TRBJ2-7, with D unclear. V lost 5 bases, J lost 1 base, and 12 bases lay in between. The CDR3 contains 14 residues. Germline CDR1 reads MDHEN; CDR2 reads SYDVKM. The CDR3 loop is CASSLLHKSYEQYF. The DNA for the CDR3 is TGTGCCAGCAGTCTCCTCCACAAGTCCTACGAGCAGTACTTC.

The chain uses TRBV7-2 and TRBJ2-5; D may correspond to TRBD1 or TRBD2 (5 bases each). CDR3 length equals 15 residues. In germline, CDR1 is SGHTA, CDR2 FQGNSA. V shed 1 base and J shed 5 bases, with 14 bases lying between them. CDR3 residues: CASSLGGTGTETQYF. Here the CDR3 DNA reads TGTGCCAGCAGCTTAGGTGGTACGGGGACGGAGACCCAGTACTTC.

The genes are TRBV5-6 and TRBJ1-5; D is unresolved. This CDR3 is 14 amino acids long. Germline CDR1 and CDR2: SGHDT and YYEEEE. V dropped 0 bases and J dropped 3 bases, with 7 bases sitting between them. The CDR3 protein is CASSLASFNQPQHF. The CDR3 DNA follows: TGTGCCAGCAGCTTGGCCAGTTTCAATCAGCCCCAGCATTTT.

The CDR3 nucleotides read TGTGCCATCAGTTCAACAACAGGGTTATCCTACAATGAGCAGTACTTC. Its protein product is CAISSTTGLSYNEQYF. The gene calls are TRBV10-3 and TRBJ2-1; D possibly corresponds to TRBD1 (6 bases). The last part of the DNA fits TRBJ2-7 better; the J call may be wrong. The CDR3 sequence is 16 residues long. CDR1 ENHRY and CDR2 SYGVKD come from the germline V gene.

This chain joins TRBV13 and TRBJ2-7; TRBD2 agrees at 7 bases. CDR3 size: 14 residues. Germline V gene lookup returns CDR1 PRHDT and CDR2 FYEKMQ (reference sequence). The ends lost 1 base at V and 3 bases at J; junction bases unmatched: 3. CDR3 amino acids: CASSLDGRFYEQYF. Here the CDR3 DNA reads TGTGCCAGCAGCTTAGACGGGAGGTTCTACGAGCAGTACTTC.

This clonotype has only a few counts. This sequence joins TRBV9 and TRBJ2-7; D may be TRBD2 (6 bases). Deletions cut 0 bases from V and 3 bases from J, with 10 bases between. The length of the CDR3 is 14 residues. The germline V gene has CDR1 SGDLS and CDR2 YYNGEE. The CDR3 DNA reads as TGTGCCAGCAGCGTAGGGGGGGAAGTCTACGAGCAGTACTTC. This sequence encodes CASSVGGEVYEQYF.

The V call is TRBV27, the J call TRBJ2-7, with D possibly TRBD2 on 5 matching bases. The V and J ends lost 6 bases and 3 bases respectively, with 15 bases between them. CDR1 is MNHEY and CDR2 is SMNVEV in the germline V gene (reference sequence). This CDR3 region has 14 residues. Written as DNA, the CDR3 is TGTGCCAGCAGCGAACGCTCTAGCCTCTACGAGCAGTACTTC. Its protein product is CASSERSSLYEQYF.

The V and J genes are TRBV7-9 and TRBJ1-6; D ambiguous. Trimming left V 1 base short and J 5 bases short, with 6 bases between. Germline assignment: CDR1 SEHNR and CDR2 FQNEAQ (reference sequence). This CDR3 has 14 amino acids. DNA of the CDR3: TGTGCCAGCAGCTTAGGGGCTAATAATTCACCCCTCCACTTT. This sequence encodes CASSLGANNSPLHF.

The V and J genes are TRBV27 and TRBJ1-2, with 8 bases that match TRBD1. Germline CDR1 MNHEY, CDR2 SMNVEV (reference sequence). The V gene end was trimmed by 5 bases and the J gene end by 9 bases; junction bases not matched to a gene: 11. The CDR3 is 14 residues long. CDR3 DNA sequence: TGTGCCAGCAGTCCAGGGGGCAAGATTGTTAGCTACACCTTC. As protein: CASSPGGKIVSYTF.

V usage is TRBV11-2 and J usage is TRBJ2-4, with a tentative D call TRBD1 (5 bases). From germline, CDR1 is SGHAT and CDR2 FQNNGV. This CDR3 has 14 residues. Trimming stripped 1 base from V and 10 bases from J, with 14 bases between. CDR3 loop: CASSLVLAGRIQYF. CDR3 DNA sequence: TGTGCCAGCAGCTTAGTACTGGCAGGGCGAATTCAGTACTTC.

The CDR3 region has the DNA TGCACCTGCGGACTACCTAACGACAATGAGCAGTTCTTC. Its translation: CTCGLPNDNEQFF. The genes are TRBV29-1 and TRBJ2-1; a possible D gene is TRBD2 (6 bases). The CDR3 is 13 amino acids. The germline V gene has CDR1 SQVTM and CDR2 ANQGSEA.

This clonotype came up a few times. The chain couples TRBV9 to TRBJ2-7; D is ambiguous. CDR1 is SGDLS and CDR2 is YYNGEE in the germline V gene. V lost 0 bases and J 7 bases, leaving 17 bases between the germline ends. The CDR3 has 15 residues. The CDR3 nucleotides read TGTGCCAGCAGCGTAGTTGGTAGGCCTGGCTGGGAGCAGTACTTC. The encoded protein is CASSVVGRPGWEQYF.

In this sample, this clonotype turned up a few times. The chain's CDR3 is CSASEWGYTF. The CDR3, as DNA: TGCAGTGCTAGTGAGTGGGGCTACACCTTC. J is TRBJ1-2 and V is TRBV20-1; unclear D gene. Germline values: CDR1 DFQATT, CDR2 SNEGSKA (reference sequence). The ends were cut back, 3 bases at V and 8 bases at J, with 7 bases in the middle. The CDR3 is made up of 10 amino acids.